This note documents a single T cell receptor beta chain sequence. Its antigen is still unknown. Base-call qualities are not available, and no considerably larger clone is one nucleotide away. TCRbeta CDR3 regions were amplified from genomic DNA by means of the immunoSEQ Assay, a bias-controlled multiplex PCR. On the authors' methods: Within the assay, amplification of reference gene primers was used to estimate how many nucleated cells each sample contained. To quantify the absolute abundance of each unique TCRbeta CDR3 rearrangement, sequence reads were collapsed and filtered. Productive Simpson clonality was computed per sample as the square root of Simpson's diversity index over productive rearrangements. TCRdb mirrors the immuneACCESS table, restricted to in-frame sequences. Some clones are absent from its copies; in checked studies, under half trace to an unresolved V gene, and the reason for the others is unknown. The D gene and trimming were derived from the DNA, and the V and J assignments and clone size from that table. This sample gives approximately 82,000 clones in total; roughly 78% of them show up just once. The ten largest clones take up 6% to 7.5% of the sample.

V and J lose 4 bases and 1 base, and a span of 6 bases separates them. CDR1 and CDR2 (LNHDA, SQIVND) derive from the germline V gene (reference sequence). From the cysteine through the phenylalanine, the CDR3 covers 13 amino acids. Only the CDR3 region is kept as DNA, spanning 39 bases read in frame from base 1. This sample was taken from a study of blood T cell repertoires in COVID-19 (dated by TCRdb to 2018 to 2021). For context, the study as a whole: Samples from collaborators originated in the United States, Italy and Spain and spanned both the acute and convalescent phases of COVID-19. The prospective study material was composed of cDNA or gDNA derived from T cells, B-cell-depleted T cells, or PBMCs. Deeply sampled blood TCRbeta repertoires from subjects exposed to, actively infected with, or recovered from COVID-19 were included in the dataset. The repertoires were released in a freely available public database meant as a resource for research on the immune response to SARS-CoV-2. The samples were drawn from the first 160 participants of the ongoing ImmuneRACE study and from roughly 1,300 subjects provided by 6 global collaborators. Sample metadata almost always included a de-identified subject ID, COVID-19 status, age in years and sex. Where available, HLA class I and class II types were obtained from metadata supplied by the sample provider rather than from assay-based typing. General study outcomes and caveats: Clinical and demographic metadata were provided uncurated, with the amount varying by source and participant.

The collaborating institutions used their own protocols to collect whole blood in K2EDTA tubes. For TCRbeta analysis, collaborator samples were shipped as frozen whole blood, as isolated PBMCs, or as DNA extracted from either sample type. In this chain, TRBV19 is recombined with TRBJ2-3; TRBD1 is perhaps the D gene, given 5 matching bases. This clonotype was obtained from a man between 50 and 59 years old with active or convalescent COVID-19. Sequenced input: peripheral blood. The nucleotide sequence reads TGTGCCAGTAGTAAACAGGGCACAGATACGCAGTATTTT. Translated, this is CASSKQGTDTQYF.